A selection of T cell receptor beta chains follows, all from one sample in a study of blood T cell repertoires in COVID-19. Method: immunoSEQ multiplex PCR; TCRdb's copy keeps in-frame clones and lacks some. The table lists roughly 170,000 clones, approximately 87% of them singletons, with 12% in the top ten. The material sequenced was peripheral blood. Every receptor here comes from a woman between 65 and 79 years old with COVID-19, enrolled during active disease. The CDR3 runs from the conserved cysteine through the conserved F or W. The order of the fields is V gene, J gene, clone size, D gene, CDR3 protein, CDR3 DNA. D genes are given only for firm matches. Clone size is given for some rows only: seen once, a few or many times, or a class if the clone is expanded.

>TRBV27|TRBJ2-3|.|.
CASSSRLGAQYF
TGTGCCAGCAGTTCACGACTAGGGGCGCAGTATTTT
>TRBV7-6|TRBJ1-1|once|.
CASLQDMNTEAFF
TGTGCCAGCTTACAGGACATGAACACTGAAGCTTTCTTT
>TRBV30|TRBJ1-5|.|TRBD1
CAWSGDRGNQPQHF
TGTGCCTGGAGTGGGGACAGGGGGAATCAGCCCCAGCATTTT
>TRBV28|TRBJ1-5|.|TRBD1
CASSYGQGYSNQPQHF
TGTGCCAGCAGTTACGGACAGGGCTATAGCAATCAGCCCCAGCATTTT
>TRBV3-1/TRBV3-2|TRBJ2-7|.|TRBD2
CASSESGTSGRRQYF
TGTGCCAGCAGCGAGTCCGGGACTAGCGGGAGGAGGCAGTACTTC
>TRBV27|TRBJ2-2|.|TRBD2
CASSSLPGTSGISTGELFF
TGTGCCAGCAGTTCCCTTCCCGGGACTAGCGGGATTTCCACCGGGGAGCTGTTTTTT
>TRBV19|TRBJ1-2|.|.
CASSESGQLGYGYTF
TGTGCCAGTAGCGAATCCGGACAGTTGGGCTATGGCTACACCTTC
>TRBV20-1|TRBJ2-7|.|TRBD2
CSASPSGRPSYEQYF
TGCAGTGCTAGTCCTAGCGGGAGGCCCTCCTACGAGCAGTACTTC
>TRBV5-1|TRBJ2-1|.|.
CASSLGVKGNDEQFF
TGCGCCAGCAGCTTGGGGGTAAAGGGGAACGATGAGCAGTTCTTC
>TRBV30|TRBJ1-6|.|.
CAWSSAGYNSPLHF
TGTGCCTGGAGTTCGGCAGGGTATAATTCACCCCTCCACTTT
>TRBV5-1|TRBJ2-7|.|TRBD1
CAHKYQGQGNEQYF
TGCGCCCACAAATACCAGGGACAGGGTAACGAGCAGTACTTC
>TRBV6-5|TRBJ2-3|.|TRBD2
CASSYSSGRATDTQYF
TGTGCCAGCAGTTACTCTAGCGGGAGGGCCACAGATACGCAGTATTTT
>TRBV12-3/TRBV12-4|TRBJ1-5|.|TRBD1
CASSDRAQPQHF
TGTGCCAGCAGTGACAGGGCCCAGCCCCAGCATTTT
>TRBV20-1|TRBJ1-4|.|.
CSARDTAKLFF
TGCAGTGCTAGAGATACAGCTAAGCTGTTTTTT
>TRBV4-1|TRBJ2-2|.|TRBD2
CASSQDLAGDFSGELFF
TGCGCCAGCAGCCAAGATCTGGCGGGAGATTTCTCCGGGGAGCTGTTTTTT
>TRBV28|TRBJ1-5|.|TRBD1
CASSFWGRGVQPQHF
TGTGCCAGCAGTTTTTGGGGCAGGGGGGTTCAGCCCCAGCATTTT
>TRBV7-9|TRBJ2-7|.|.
CASSPDQVTYEQYF
TGTGCCAGCAGCCCCGACCAGGTCACCTACGAGCAGTACTTC
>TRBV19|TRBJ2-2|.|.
CASSISARTGELFF
TGTGCCAGTAGTATTAGCGCCCGCACCGGGGAGCTGTTTTTT
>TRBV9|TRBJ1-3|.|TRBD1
CASNRGENTLGNTIYF
TGTGCCAGCAACAGGGGGGAAAACACACTAGGAAACACCATATATTTT
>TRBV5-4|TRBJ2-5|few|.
CASSWTVQETQYF
TGTGCCAGCAGCTGGACAGTCCAAGAGACCCAGTACTTC